These T cell receptor beta chains were read from a single sample in a study of PD-1 blockade in classical Hodgkin lymphoma. Profiling relied on immunoSEQ multiplex PCR, and the TCRdb table lists in-frame clones only, not all of them. The data hold about 50,000 clones, with about 75% observed a single time. Source: peripheral blood mononuclear cells (PBMCs), taken before the fourth cycle of nivolumab. The receptors here all came from a human donor with classical Hodgkin lymphoma. CDR3s include the opening cysteine and the closing phenylalanine or tryptophan. Each record gives: clone size, J gene, V gene, D gene, CDR3 protein, CDR3 DNA. A D gene is named only where the DNA matches it firmly. Part of the rows lack a size; the others show once, few, many or a class for expanded clones.

>NA|TRBJ1-1|TRBV30|NA
CAWSVRGYGAFF
TGTGCCTGGAGTGTACGGGGATACGGAGCTTTCTTT
>NA|TRBJ2-7|TRBV11-2|TRBD1
CASSSDRGGEQYF
TGTGCCAGCAGCTCGGACAGGGGCGGCGAGCAGTACTTC
>NA|TRBJ2-5|TRBV5-1|TRBD1
CASSPLGQKETQYF
TGCGCCAGCAGCCCACTGGGACAGAAAGAGACCCAGTACTTC
>NA|TRBJ1-4|TRBV6-1|NA
CASSEGSPMKWLFF
TGTGCCAGCAGTGAAGGAAGCCCTATGAAATGGCTGTTTTTT
>few|TRBJ1-2|TRBV28|TRBD1
CASSMDRGRPYGYTF
TGTGCCAGCAGTATGGACAGGGGGCGACCCTATGGCTACACCTTC
>NA|TRBJ1-3|TRBV10-2|NA
CASSEVRGNTIYF
TGCGCCAGCAGTGAGGTCAGAGGAAACACCATATATTTT
>NA|TRBJ2-6|TRBV5-4|TRBD1
CASSPPGQVNSGANVLTF
TGTGCCAGCAGCCCGCCGGGACAGGTTAACTCTGGGGCCAACGTCCTGACTTTC
>NA|TRBJ2-1|TRBV5-1|TRBD2
CASSLWGSGSPDNEQFF
TGCGCCAGCAGCTTGTGGGGTAGCGGGAGTCCGGACAATGAGCAGTTCTTC
>NA|TRBJ2-3|TRBV14|NA
CASSPNVGGTITQYF
TGTGCCAGCAGCCCTAATGTGGGAGGCACCATTACGCAGTATTTT
>NA|TRBJ2-7|TRBV15|NA
CATSRVGGPSYEQYF
TGTGCCACCAGCAGAGTTGGGGGCCCGTCCTACGAGCAGTACTTC
>NA|TRBJ2-2|TRBV29-1|TRBD1
CSAVDRADTGELFF
TGCAGCGCCGTCGACAGGGCGGACACCGGGGAGCTGTTTTTT
>NA|TRBJ2-7|TRBV28|NA
CASSLQLTGSHEQYF
TGTGCCAGCAGTTTACAATTAACAGGGAGCCACGAGCAGTACTTC
>few|TRBJ1-3|TRBV21-1|NA
CASSNDRSGNTIYF
TGTGCCAGCAGCAACGACAGGTCTGGAAACACCATATATTTT
>few|TRBJ1-2|TRBV28|NA
CASNTLQRSNYGYTF
TGTGCCAGCAACACTTTACAGAGATCTAACTATGGCTACACCTTC
>once|TRBJ1-2|TRBV6-1|NA
CASSEARGNYGYTF
TGTGCCAGCAGTGAAGCAAGAGGGAACTATGGCTACACCTTC
>NA|TRBJ2-1|TRBV11-3|TRBD2
CASSLGLAESYNEQFF
TGTGCCAGCAGCTTAGGTCTAGCGGAGTCCTACAATGAGCAGTTCTTC
>NA|TRBJ2-1|TRBV7-9|NA
CASSLYSGSGYNEQFF
TGTGCCAGCAGCTTATACTCAGGTAGTGGCTACAATGAGCAGTTCTTC
>few|TRBJ2-1|TRBV28|NA
CASSSTRTVLYNEQFF
TGTGCCAGCAGTTCAACGCGGACAGTCCTGTACAATGAGCAGTTCTTC
>NA|TRBJ1-5|TRBV6-6|NA
CASSYSGGQNQPQHF
TGTGCCAGCAGTTACTCGGGGGGACAAAATCAGCCCCAGCATTTT
>NA|TRBJ2-1|TRBV12-5|NA
CASGLVLVRAPNEQFF
TGTGCTAGTGGTTTGGTATTGGTGCGGGCCCCCAATGAGCAGTTCTTC
>NA|TRBJ2-5|TRBV25-1|TRBD1
CASSGTPGQGQETQYF
TGTGCCAGCAGTGGGACCCCGGGACAGGGGCAAGAGACCCAGTACTTC
>NA|TRBJ1-5|TRBV18|TRBD1
CASSTDRNQPQHF
TGTGCCAGCTCTACGGACAGGAATCAGCCCCAGCATTTT
>NA|TRBJ2-2|TRBV7-9|NA
CATIQIVNTGELFF
TGTGCCACCATTCAAATCGTGAACACCGGGGAGCTGTTTTTT
>NA|TRBJ2-2|TRBV28|NA
CATRRRWGPGELFF
TGTGCCACCAGACGGAGATGGGGCCCCGGGGAGCTGTTTTTT